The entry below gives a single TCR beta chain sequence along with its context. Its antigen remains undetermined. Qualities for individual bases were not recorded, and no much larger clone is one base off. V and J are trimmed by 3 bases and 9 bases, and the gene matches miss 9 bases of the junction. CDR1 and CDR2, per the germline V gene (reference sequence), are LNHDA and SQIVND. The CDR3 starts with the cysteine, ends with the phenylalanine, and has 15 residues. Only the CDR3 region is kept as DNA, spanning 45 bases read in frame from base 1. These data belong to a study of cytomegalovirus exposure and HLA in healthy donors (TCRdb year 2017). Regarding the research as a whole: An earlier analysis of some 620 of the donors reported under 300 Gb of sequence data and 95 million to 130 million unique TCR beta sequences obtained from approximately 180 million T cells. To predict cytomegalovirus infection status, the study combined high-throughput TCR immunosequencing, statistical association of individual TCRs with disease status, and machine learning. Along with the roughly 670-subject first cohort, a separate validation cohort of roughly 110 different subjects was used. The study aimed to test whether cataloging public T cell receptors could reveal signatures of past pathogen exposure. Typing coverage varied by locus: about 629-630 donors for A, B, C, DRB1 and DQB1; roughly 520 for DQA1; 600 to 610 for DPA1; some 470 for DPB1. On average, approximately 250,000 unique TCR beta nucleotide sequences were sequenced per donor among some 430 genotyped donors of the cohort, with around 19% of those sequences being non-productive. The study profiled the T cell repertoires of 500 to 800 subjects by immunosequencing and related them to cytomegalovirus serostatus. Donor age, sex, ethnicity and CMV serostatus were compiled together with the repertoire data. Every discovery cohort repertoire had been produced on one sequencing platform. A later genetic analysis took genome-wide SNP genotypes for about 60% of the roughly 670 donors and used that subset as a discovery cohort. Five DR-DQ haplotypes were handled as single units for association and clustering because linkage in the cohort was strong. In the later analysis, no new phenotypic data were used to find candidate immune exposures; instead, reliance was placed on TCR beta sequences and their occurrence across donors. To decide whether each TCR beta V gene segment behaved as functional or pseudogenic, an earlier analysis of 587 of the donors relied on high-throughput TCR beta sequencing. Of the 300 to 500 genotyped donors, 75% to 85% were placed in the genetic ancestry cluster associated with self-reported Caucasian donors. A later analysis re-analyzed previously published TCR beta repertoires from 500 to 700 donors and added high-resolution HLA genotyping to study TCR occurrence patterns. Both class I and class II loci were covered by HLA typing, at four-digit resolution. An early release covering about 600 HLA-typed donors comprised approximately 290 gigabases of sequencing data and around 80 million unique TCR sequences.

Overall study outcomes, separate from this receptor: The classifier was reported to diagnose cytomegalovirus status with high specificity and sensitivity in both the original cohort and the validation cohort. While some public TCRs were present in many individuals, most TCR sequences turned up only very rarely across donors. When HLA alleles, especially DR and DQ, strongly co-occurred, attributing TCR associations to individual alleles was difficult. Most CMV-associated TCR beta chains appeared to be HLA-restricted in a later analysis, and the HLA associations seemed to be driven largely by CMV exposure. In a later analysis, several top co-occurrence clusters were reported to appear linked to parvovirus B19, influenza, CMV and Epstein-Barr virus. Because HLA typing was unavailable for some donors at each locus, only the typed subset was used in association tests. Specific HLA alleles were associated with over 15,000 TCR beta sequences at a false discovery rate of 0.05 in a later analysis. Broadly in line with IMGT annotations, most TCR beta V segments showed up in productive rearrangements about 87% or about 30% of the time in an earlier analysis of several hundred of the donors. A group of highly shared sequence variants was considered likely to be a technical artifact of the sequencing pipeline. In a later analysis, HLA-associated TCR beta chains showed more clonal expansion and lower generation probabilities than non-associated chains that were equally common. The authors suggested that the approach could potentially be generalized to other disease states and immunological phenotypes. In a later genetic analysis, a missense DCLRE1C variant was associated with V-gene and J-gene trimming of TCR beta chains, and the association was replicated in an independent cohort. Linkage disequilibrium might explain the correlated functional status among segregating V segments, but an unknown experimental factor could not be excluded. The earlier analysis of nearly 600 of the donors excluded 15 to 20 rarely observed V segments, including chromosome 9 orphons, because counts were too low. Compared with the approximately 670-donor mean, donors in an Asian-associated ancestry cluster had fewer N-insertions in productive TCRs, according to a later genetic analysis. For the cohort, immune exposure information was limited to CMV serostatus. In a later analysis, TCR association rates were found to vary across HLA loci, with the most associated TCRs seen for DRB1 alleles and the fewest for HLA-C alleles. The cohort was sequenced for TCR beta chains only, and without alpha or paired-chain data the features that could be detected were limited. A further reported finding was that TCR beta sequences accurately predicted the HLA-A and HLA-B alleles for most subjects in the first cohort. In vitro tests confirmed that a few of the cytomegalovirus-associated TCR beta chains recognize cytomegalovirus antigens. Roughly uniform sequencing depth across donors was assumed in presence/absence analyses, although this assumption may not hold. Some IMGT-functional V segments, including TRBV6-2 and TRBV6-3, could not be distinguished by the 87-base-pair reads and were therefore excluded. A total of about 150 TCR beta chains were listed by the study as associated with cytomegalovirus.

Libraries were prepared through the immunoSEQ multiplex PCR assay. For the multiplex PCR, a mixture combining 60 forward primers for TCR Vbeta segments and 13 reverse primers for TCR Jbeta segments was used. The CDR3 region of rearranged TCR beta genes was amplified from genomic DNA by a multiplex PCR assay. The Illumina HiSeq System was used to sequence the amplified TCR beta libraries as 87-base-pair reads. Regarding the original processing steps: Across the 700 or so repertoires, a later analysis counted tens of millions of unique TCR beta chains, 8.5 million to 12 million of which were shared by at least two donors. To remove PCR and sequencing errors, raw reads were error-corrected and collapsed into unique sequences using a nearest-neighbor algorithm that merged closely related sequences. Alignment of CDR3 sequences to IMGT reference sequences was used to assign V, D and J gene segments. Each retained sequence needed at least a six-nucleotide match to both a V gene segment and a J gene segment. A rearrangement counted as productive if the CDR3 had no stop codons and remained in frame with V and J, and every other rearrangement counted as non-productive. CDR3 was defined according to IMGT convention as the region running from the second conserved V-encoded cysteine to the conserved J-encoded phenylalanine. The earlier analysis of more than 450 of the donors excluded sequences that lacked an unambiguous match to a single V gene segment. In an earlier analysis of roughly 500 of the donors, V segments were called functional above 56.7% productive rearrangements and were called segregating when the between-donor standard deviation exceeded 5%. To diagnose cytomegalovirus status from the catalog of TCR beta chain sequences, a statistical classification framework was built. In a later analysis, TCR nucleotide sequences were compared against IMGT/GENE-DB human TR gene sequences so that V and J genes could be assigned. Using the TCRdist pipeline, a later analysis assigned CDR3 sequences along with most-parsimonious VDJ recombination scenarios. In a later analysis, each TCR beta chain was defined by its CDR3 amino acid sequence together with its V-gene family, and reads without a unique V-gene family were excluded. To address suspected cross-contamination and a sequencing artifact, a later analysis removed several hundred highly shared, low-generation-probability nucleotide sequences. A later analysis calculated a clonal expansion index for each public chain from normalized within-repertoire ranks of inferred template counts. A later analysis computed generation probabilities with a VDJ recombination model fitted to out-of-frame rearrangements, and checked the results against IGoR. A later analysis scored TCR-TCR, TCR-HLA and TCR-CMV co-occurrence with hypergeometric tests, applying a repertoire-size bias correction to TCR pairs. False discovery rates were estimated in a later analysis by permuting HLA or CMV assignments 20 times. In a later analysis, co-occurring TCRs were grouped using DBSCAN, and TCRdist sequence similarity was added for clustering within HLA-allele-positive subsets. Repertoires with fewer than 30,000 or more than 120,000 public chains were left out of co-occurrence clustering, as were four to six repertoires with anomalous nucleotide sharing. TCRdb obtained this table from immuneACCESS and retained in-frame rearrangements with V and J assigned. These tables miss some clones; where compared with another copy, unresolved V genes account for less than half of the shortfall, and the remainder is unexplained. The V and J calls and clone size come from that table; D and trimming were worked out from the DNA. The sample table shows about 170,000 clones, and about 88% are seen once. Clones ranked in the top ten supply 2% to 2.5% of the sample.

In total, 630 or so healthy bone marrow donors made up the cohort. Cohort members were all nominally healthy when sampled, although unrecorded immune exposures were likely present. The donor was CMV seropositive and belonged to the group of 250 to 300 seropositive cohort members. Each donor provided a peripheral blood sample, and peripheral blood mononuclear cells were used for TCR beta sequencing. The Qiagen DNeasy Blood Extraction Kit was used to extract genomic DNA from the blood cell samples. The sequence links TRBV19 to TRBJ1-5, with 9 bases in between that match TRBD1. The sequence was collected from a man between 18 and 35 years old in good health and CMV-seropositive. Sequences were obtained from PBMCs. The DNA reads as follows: TGTGCCAGTAGTATCGCGGGACAGGGCCCGAGGCCCCAGCATTTT. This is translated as CASSIAGQGPRPQHF.